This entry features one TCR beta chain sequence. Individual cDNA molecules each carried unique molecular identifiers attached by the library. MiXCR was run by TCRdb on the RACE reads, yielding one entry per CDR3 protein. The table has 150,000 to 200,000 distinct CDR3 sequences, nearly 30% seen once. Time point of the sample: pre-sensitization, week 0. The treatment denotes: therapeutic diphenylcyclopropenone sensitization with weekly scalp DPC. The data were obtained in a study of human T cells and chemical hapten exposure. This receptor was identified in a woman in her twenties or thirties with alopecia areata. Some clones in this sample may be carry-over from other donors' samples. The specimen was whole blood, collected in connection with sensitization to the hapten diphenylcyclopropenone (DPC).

The DNA for the CDR3 is TGTGCCAGCAGCCGAGGGACAGGGGAATCACCCCTCCACTTT. This codes for CASSRGTGESPLHF. V and J are TRBV6-6 and TRBJ1-6; 10 nucleotides line up with TRBD1. Trimming took 6 bases from V and 10 from J; bases not matched to a gene: 6. The CDR3 is 14 residues long. Germline V gene data show CDR1 as MNHNY and CDR2 as SVGAGI (reference sequence).